The 13 T cell receptor beta chains listed next were all sequenced from one sample in a study of response to subunit inactivated influenza vaccine. TCRdb used MiXCR to reprocess the RT-PCR reads, holding one entry per CDR3 protein. The sample has about 540,000 distinct CDR3 sequences, 13% to 15% seen once. Sequencing used PBMCs from blood, obtained about 13 days after vaccination. The receptors were gathered from a middle-aged man who received an inactivated influenza vaccine.

The chain has TRBV7-2 and TRBJ1-2; no clear D. The germline gives CDR1 SGHTA, CDR2 FQGNSA. With 5 bases removed from V and 8 bases from J, the gap between germline ends came to 12 bases. There are 12 residues in the CDR3. In DNA, the CDR3 is TGTGCCAGCAGCCCGGACTGGAGGGGCTACACCTTC. It is translated as CASSPDWRGYTF.

This clonotype appeared a few times. The J gene is TRBJ2-1, the V gene TRBV4-3, with 11 bases that match TRBD2. This CDR3 has 17 amino acids. Unmatched junction bases numbered 16, after V lost 0 bases and J lost 15 bases. CDR1 LGHNA and CDR2 YSLEER come from the germline V gene. The CDR3 loop reads CASSQDWASGGHTPRFF. In DNA form, the CDR3 reads TGCGCCAGCAGCCAAGATTGGGCTAGCGGGGGGCATACCCCTCGGTTCTTC.

The chain carries TRBV10-3 and TRBJ2-2, with TRBD2 matching 11 bases. With V trimmed by 2 bases and J by 6 bases, 5 bases remained unmatched. CDR1 and CDR2 (germline): ENHRY, SYGVKD. This CDR3 spans 16 amino acids. The CDR3 DNA reads as TGTGCCATCAGTGAGGCTAGCGGGAGGCTCGCCGGGGAGCTGTTTTTT. This encodes CAISEASGRLAGELFF.

This chain links TRBV28 with TRBJ2-3; no firm D call. Germline V gene lookup returns CDR1 MDHEN and CDR2 SYDVKM. The CDR3 is made up of 12 amino acids. V was clipped by 5 bases and J by 5 bases, with 8 bases between them. The CDR3 region is CASSLTKDTQYF. DNA of the CDR3: TGTGCCAGCAGTCTGACGAAAGATACGCAGTATTTT.

The chain joins TRBV4-2 to TRBJ2-1; D remains ambiguous. Per the germline V gene, CDR1 is LGHNA and CDR2 is YNFKEQ. This CDR3 has 14 amino acids. Deletions cut 1 base from V and 6 bases from J, with 10 bases between. CDR3 coding DNA: TGTGCCAGCAGCCAAGGGTGGGCCTTCAATGAGCAGTTCTTC. Residues: CASSQGWAFNEQFF.

This clonotype was found many times. CDR3 residues: CASSLAGGLAGREQFF. For the CDR3, the DNA is TGTGCCAGCAGCTTAGCGGGTGGGCTAGCGGGGCGTGAGCAGTTCTTC. V usage is TRBV7-2 and J usage is TRBJ2-1; TRBD2 aligns across 9 bases. Losses at the gene ends were 0 bases for V and 9 bases for J; bases not matched to a gene: 9. CDR1 is SGHTA, CDR2 FQGNSA, per germline. The CDR3 consists of 16 residues.

The chain recombines TRBV10-3 with TRBJ2-2; 8 nucleotides line up with TRBD2. The CDR3 consists of 14 residues. Germline V gene data show CDR1 as ENHRY and CDR2 as SYGVKD. Unmatched junction bases numbered 3, after V lost 3 bases and J lost 6 bases. CDR3 loop: CAISDRLAPGELFF. The CDR3 coding sequence is TGTGCCATCAGTGACAGACTAGCGCCCGGGGAGCTGTTTTTT.

At least ten counts were recorded for this clonotype. This chain links TRBV9 with TRBJ2-5; 9 bases align to TRBD2. Germline V CDR1 and CDR2: SGDLS, YYNGEE. V was clipped by 3 bases and J by 3 bases; unmatched bases: 0. The CDR3 is 13 amino acids. The CDR3 protein is CASSGTSEETQYF. CDR3 nucleotides: TGTGCCAGCAGCGGGACTAGCGAAGAGACCCAGTACTTC.

There are a few counts of this clonotype. The rearrangement uses TRBV6-5 and TRBJ2-7; D not certain. Trimming shortened V by 5 bases and J by 6 bases, and 17 bases separated the two germline ends. The CDR3 has 14 amino acids. Germline V gene sequence: CDR1 MNHEY, CDR2 SVGAGI. DNA for the CDR3: TGTGCCAGCAGTAACCTAAACACCGGTCTCGAGCAGTACTTC. It is translated as CASSNLNTGLEQYF.

The chain has TRBV7-2 and TRBJ2-3; tentatively, D is TRBD1 (5 bases). V lost 4 bases to trimming and J lost 2 bases, with 10 bases between them. This CDR3 spans 14 amino acids. Looked up from germline, CDR1 is SGHTA and CDR2 is FQGNSA. CDR3 nucleotides: TGTGCCAGCAGCTCAAGACAGATCACAGATACGCAGTATTTT. It is translated as CASSSRQITDTQYF.

This clonotype has a handful of counts. The chain uses TRBV24-1 and TRBJ2-3; TRBD2 matches at 8 bases. J was trimmed by 4 bases and V by 4 bases; bases with no gene match: 9. The germline CDR1 and CDR2 sequences are KGHDR and SFDVKD. The CDR3 loop spans 16 amino acids. The CDR3 region has the DNA TGTGCCACCAGTGACCCGGGACTAGATTTTTCAGATACGCAGTATTTT. Translation: CATSDPGLDFSDTQYF.

This rearrangement joins TRBV20-1 to TRBJ2-5; possible D gene TRBD2, 5 bases. This CDR3 is 16 amino acids long. The V gene lost 0 bases and the J gene lost 5 bases, with 19 bases spanning the gap. Germline CDR1 and CDR2: DFQATT and SNEGSKA (reference sequence). The CDR3 DNA is TGCAGTGCTAGAGATAAGGGTTGGAGGATTCACGAGACCCAGTACTTC. As protein: CSARDKGWRIHETQYF.

The chain recombines TRBV19 with TRBJ2-6; 7 nucleotides align to TRBD1. This CDR3 is built from 15 residues. Looked up from germline, CDR1 is LNHDA and CDR2 is SQIVND (reference sequence). Germline trimming cut 6 bases from V and 2 bases from J; bases unmatched to any gene: 4. The CDR3 nucleotides are TGTGCCAGTAGGGAAACAGGGGCTGGGGCCAACGTCCTGACTTTC. It encodes CASRETGAGANVLTF.